These 6 T cell receptor beta chains share one sample of origin, sequenced in a study of T cell responses to AZD1222 COVID-19 vaccine. TCRdb's copy holds only in-frame clones and misses some; the assay was immunoSEQ multiplex PCR. This table holds 200,000 to 250,000 clones, about 95% found once. The source material was peripheral blood, sampled 28 days after the second dose of the MenACWY control vaccine. These receptors were taken from an adult who received the MenACWY meningococcal vaccine as a control.

The V call is TRBV2, the J call TRBJ2-5, with 9 nucleotides matching TRBD1. Per germline, CDR1 SNHLY and CDR2 FYNNEI. This CDR3 has 15 amino acids. V lost 6 bases, J lost 5 bases, and 10 bases stayed unmatched. The CDR3 DNA is TGTGCCAGCAGGGGAGACAGGGGGGTAAGGGAGACCCAGTACTTC. Translated, it gives CASRGDRGVRETQYF.

The CDR3 loop reads CASSGNRENYEQYF. The DNA of the CDR3 is TGTGCCAGCAGCGGGAACAGAGAAAACTACGAGCAGTACTTC. The V call is TRBV11-1, the J call TRBJ2-7, with unresolved D. The CDR3 spans 14 residues. V was trimmed by 5 bases and J by 3 bases, leaving 14 bases between them. Germline V gives CDR1 SGHAT, CDR2 FQDESV (reference sequence).

The chain has TRBV5-6 and TRBJ2-3; D not resolved. The V gene's germline CDR1 is SGHDT and CDR2 YYEEEE. CDR3 size: 12 residues. The V gene lost 5 bases and the J gene lost 3 bases, with 7 bases spanning the gap. The CDR3, as DNA: TGTGCCAGCAGACAAAAAACAGATACGCAGTATTTT. Encoded protein: CASRQKTDTQYF.

The chain recombines TRBV29-1 with TRBJ2-7; possible D gene TRBD2, 5 bases. Germline values: CDR1 SQVTM, CDR2 ANQGSEA. The V end was cut by 5 bases, the J end by 7 bases, with 15 bases between. The CDR3 length is 12 residues. The CDR3 DNA reads TGCAGCGTTTCCCCGGGGTCGGGGGAGCAGTACTTC. Translation: CSVSPGSGEQYF.

Here the CDR3 reads CASSSPGDEPLYNSPLHF. The CDR3, as DNA: TGTGCCAGCAGTAGCCCGGGCGACGAACCACTCTATAATTCACCCCTCCACTTT. The chain carries TRBV2 and TRBJ1-6, with unresolved D. In germline, CDR1 is SNHLY, CDR2 FYNNEI. V lost 5 bases and J 3 bases, leaving 20 bases between the germline ends. The CDR3 spans 18 residues.

The rearrangement joins TRBV18 to TRBJ2-2, with 8 nucleotides matching TRBD2. Germline V gene data show CDR1 as KGHSH and CDR2 as LQKENI. The V and J ends lost 3 bases and 2 bases, in that order; junction bases with no gene match: 14. This CDR3 has 19 amino acids. CDR3 nucleotides: TGTGCCAGCTCACCCCTCGATATGAGGGGACTAGTTAACACCGGGGAGCTGTTTTTT. Translated: CASSPLDMRGLVNTGELFF. Together with reference TRBV18 and TRBJ2-2, the CDR3 gives the full variable domain: NAGVMQNPRHLVRRRGQEARLRCSPMKGHSHVYWYRQLPEEGLKFMVYLQKENIIDESGMPKERFSAEFPKEGPSILRIQQVVRGDSAAYFCASSPLDMRGLVNTGELFFGEGSRLTVL.